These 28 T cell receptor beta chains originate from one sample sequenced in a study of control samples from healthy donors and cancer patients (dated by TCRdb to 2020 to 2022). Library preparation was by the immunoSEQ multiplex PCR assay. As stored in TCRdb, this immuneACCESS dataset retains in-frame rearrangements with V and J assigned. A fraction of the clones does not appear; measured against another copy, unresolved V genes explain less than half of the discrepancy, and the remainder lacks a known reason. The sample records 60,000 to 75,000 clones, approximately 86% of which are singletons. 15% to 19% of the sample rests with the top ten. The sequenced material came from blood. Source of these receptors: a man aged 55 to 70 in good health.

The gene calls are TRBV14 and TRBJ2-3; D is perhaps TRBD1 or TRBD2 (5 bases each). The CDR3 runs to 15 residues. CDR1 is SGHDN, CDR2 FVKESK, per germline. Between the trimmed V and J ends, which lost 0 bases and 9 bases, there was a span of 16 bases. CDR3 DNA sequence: TGTGCCAGCAGCCAAGATCAGTGGTTGGGACCGACGCAGTATTTT. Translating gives CASSQDQWLGPTQYF.

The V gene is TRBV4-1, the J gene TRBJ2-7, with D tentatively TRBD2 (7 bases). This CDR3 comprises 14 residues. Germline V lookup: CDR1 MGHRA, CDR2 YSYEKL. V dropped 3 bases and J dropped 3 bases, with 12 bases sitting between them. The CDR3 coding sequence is TGCGCCAGCAGCCATCCGGGGGGCATCTACGAGCAGTACTTC. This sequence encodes CASSHPGGIYEQYF.

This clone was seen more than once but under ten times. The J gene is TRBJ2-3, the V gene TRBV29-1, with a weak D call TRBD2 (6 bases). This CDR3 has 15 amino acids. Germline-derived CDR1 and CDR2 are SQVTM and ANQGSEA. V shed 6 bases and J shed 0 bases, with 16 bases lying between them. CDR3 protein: CSVAVTGTSTDTQYF. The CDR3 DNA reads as TGCAGCGTCGCAGTGACGGGGACTAGCACAGATACGCAGTATTTT.

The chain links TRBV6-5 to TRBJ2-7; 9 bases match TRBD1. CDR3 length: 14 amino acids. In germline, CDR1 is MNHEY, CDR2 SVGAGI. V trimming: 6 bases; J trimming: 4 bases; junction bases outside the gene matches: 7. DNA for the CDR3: TGTGCCAGCAGAAGACAGGGGGAGTATTACGAGCAGTACTTC. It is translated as CASRRQGEYYEQYF.

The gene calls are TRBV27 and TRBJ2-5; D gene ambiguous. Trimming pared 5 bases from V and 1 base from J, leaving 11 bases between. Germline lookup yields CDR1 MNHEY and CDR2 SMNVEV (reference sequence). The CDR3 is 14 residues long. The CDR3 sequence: CASSKQDGQETQYF. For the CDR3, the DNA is TGTGCCAGCAGTAAGCAGGACGGCCAAGAGACCCAGTACTTC.

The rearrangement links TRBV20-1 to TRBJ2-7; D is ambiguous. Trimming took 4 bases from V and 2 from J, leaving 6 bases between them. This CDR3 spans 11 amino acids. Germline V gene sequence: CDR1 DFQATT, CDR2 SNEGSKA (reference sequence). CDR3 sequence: CSAKNPYEQYF. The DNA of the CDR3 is TGCAGTGCTAAGAATCCCTACGAGCAGTACTTC.

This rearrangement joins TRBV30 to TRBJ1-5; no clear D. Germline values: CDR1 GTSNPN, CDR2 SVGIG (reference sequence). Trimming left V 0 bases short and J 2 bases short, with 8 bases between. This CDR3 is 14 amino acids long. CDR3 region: CAWSVYGGNQPQHF. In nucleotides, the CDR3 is TGTGCCTGGAGTGTATATGGGGGCAATCAGCCCCAGCATTTT.

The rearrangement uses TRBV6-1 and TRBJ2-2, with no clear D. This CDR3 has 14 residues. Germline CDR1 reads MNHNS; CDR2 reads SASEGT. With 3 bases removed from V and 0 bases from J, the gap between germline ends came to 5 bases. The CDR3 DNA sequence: TGTGCCAGCAGTGACGGTCCGAACACCGGGGAGCTGTTTTTT. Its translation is CASSDGPNTGELFF.

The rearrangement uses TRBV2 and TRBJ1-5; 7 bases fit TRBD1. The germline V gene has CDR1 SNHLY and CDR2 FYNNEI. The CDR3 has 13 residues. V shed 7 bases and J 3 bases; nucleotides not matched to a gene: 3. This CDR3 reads CASKTGPNQPQHF. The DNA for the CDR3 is TGTGCCAGCAAGACAGGGCCCAATCAGCCCCAGCATTTT.

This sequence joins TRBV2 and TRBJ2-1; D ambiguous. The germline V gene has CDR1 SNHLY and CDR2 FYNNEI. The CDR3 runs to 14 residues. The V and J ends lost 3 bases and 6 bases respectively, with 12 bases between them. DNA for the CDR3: TGTGCCAGCAGTGACAGGAGAGTGGGCAATGAGCAGTTCTTC. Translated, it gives CASSDRRVGNEQFF.

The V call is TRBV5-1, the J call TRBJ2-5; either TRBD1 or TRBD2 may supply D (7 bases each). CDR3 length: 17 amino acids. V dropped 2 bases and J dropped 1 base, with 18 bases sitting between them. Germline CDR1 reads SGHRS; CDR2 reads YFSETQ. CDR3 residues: CASSFTSSRGGQETQYF. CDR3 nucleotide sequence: TGCGCCAGCAGCTTTACCTCTTCCAGGGGGGGCCAAGAGACCCAGTACTTC.

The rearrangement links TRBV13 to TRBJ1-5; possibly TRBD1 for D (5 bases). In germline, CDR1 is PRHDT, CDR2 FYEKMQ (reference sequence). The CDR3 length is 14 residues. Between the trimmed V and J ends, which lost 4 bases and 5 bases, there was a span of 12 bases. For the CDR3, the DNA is TGTGCCAGCAGCTCCGGTCCCAGGGATCAGCCCCAGCATTTT. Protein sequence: CASSSGPRDQPQHF.

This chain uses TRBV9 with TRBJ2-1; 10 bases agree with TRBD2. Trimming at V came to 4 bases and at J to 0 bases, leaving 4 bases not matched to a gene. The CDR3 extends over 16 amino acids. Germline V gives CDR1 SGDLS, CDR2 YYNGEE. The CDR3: CASSQSGRGSYNEQFF. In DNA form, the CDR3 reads TGTGCCAGCAGCCAGAGCGGGAGGGGCTCCTACAATGAGCAGTTCTTC.

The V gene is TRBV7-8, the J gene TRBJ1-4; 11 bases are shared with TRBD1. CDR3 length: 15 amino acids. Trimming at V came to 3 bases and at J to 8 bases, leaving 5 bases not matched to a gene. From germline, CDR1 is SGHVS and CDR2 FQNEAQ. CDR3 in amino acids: CASSLGQGVGEKLFF. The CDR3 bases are TGTGCCAGCAGCTTGGGACAGGGGGTTGGCGAAAAACTGTTTTTT.

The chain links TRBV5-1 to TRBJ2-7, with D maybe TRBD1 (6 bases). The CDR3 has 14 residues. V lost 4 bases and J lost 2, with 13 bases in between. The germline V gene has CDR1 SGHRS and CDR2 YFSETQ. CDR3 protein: CASSLSAGAYEQYF. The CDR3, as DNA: TGCGCCAGCAGCCTGTCGGCAGGGGCCTACGAGCAGTACTTC.

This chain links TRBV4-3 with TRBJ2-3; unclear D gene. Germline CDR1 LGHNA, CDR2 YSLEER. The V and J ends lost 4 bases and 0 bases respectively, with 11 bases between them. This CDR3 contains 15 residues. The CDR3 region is CASSLYIGSTDTQYF. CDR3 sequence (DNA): TGCGCCAGCAGCCTATATATAGGGAGCACAGATACGCAGTATTTT.

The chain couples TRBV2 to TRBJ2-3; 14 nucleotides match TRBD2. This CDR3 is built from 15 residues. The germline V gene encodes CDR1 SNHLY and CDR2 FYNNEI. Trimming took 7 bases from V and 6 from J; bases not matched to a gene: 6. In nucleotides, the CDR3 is TGTGCCAGCAACGGACTAGCGGGAGGATTTGATACGCAGTATTTT. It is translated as CASNGLAGGFDTQYF.

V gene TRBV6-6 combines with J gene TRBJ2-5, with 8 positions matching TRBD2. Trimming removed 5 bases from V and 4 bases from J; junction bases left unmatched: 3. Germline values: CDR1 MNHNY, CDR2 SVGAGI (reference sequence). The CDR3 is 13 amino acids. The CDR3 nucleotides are TGTGCCAGCAGTAGAGGGACTAGAGAGACCCAGTACTTC. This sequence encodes CASSRGTRETQYF.

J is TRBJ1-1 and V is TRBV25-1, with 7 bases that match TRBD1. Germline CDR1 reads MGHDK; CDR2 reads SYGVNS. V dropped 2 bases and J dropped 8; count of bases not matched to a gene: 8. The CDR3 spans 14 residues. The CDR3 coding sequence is TGTGCCAGCAGTGAACCCGGGACAGTTAAGGAAGCTTTCTTT. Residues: CASSEPGTVKEAFF.

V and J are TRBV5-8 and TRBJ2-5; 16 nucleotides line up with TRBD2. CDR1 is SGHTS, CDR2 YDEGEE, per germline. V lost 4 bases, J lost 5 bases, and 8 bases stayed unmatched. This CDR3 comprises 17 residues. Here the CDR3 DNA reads TGTGCCAGCAGCGAGGGACTAGCGGGAGGGATTGGGGAGACCCAGTACTTC. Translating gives CASSEGLAGGIGETQYF.

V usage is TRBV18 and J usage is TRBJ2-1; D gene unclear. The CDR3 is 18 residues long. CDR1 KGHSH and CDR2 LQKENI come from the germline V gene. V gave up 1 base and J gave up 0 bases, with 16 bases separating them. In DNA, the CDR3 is TGTGCCAGCTCACCACGTTCCTGGCGGCTGTCCTCCTACAATGAGCAGTTCTTC. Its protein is CASSPRSWRLSSYNEQFF.

DNA for the CDR3: TGCGCCAGCAGCTCAACGGGAGGACGCCCCTACAATGAGCAGTTCTTC. Translation gives CASSSTGGRPYNEQFF. The V gene is TRBV5-1, the J gene TRBJ2-1, with 7 bases identical to TRBD2. CDR1 SGHRS and CDR2 YFSETQ come from the germline V gene. The V gene end was trimmed by 3 bases and the J gene end by 2 bases; junction bases not matched to a gene: 8. CDR3 size: 16 residues. The full variable domain, with the rest looked up from reference TRBV5-1 and TRBJ2-1, is KAGVTQTPRYLIKTRGQQVTLSCSPISGHRSVSWYQQTPGQGLQFLFEYFSETQRNKGNFPGRFSGRQFSNSRSEMNVSTLELGDSALYLCASSSTGGRPYNEQFFGPGTRLTVL.

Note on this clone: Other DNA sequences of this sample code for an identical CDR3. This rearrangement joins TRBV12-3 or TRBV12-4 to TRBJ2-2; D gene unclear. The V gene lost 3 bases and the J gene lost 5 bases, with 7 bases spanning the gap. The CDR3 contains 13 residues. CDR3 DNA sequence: TGTGCCAGCAGTTTTTCAGGTACCGGGGAGCTGTTTTTT. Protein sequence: CASSFSGTGELFF.

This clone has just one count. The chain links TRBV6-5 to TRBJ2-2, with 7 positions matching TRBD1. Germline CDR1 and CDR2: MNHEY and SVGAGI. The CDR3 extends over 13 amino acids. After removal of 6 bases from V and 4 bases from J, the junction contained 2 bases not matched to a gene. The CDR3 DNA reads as TGTGCCAGCAGGCAGGGGGTCACCGGGGAGCTGTTTTTT. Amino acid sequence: CASRQGVTGELFF.

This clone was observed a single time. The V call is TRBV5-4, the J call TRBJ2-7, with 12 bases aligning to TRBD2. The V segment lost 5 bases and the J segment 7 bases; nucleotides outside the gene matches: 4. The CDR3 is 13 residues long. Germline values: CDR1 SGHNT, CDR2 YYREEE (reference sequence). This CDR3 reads CASRLTSGSEQYF. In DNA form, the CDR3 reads TGTGCCAGCAGATTGACTAGCGGGAGTGAGCAGTACTTC.

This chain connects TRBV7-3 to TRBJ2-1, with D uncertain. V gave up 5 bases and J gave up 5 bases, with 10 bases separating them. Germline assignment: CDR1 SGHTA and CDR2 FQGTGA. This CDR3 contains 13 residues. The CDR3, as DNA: TGTGCCAGCAGCCTAGGGCAGAACAATGAGCAGTTCTTC. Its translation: CASSLGQNNEQFF.

The CDR3 coding sequence is TGTGCCTGGTCGACAGGGGGCGAGCAGTACTTC. The encoded protein is CAWSTGGEQYF. V usage is TRBV30 and J usage is TRBJ2-7, with 9 nucleotides matching TRBD1. This CDR3 has 11 amino acids. The ends lost 5 bases at V and 6 bases at J; junction bases unmatched: 2. Germline assignment: CDR1 GTSNPN and CDR2 SVGIG (reference sequence).

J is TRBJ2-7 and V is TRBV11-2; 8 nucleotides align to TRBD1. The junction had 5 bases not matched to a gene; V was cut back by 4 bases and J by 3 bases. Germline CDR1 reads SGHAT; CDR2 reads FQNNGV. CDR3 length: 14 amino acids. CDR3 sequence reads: CASSSMTGVYEQYF. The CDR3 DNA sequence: TGTGCCAGCAGCTCCATGACAGGGGTCTACGAGCAGTACTTC.